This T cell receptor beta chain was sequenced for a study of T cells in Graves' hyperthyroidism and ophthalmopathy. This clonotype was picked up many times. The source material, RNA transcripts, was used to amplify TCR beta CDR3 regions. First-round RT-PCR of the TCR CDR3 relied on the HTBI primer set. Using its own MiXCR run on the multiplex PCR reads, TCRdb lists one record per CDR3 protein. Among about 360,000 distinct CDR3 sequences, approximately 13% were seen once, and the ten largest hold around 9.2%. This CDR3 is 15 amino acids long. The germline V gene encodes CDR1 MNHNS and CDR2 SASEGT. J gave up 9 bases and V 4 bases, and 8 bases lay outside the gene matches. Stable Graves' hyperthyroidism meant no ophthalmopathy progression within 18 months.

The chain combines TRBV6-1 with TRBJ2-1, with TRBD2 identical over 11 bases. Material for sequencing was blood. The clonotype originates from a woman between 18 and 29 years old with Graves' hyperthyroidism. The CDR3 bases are TGTGCCAGCAGTGGCGGACTAGCGGGCGAGGGTGAGCAGTTCTTC. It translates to CASSGGLAGEGEQFF.